Listed below are T cell receptor beta chains from one sample, sequenced in a study of blood T cell repertoires in COVID-19. The repertoire was sequenced with immunoSEQ multiplex PCR; TCRdb's copy has only in-frame clones and lacks some. The sample holds about 270,000 clones, approximately 87% seen once. The sequencing sample was made of peripheral blood. The source is a human donor in a cohort sampled during active COVID-19. The CDR3 runs from the conserved cysteine through the conserved F or W. D genes are given only for firm matches. Expanded clones are given a class, and other clones once, few, many or no size at all.

12	-	-	TRBV7-9	TRBJ2-7	TGTGCCAGCAGCCAGGGCTACTACGAGCAGTACTTC	CASSQGYYEQYF
22	TRBD1	-	TRBV30	TRBJ1-6	TGTGCCTGGCTGGGGGGCCAGTGGGGACAACGACAGGGGGCGCTTGGTAGTTCACCCCTCCACTTT	CAWLGGQWGQRQGALGSSPLHF
15	TRBD2	-	TRBV6-5	TRBJ2-2	TGTGCCAGCAAGTATAGCGGGAGTTACTCCGGGGAGCTGTTTTTT	CASKYSGSYSGELFF
15	TRBD1	once	TRBV19	TRBJ2-5	TGTGCCAGTAGTGCCCGACAGGGTTCTCAAGAGACCCAGTACTTC	CASSARQGSQETQYF
16	-	-	TRBV6-6	TRBJ2-2	TGTGCCAGCAGAACCCGTGGGGGCAAGAACACCGGGGAGCTGTTTTTT	CASRTRGGKNTGELFF
16	TRBD2	-	TRBV2	TRBJ2-5	TGTGCCAGCAGTGATATTTACGGGGGGGCTCGAGAGACCCAGTACTTC	CASSDIYGGARETQYF
16	TRBD2	-	TRBV7-9	TRBJ2-5	TGTGCCAGCAGCCTCGGACTAGCGGACCCCCAAGAGACCCAGTACTTC	CASSLGLADPQETQYF
15	-	once	TRBV14	TRBJ2-1	TGTGCCAGCAGCCAAGATCTGGGGCGAGTTGATGAGCAGTTCTTC	CASSQDLGRVDEQFF
15	TRBD1	-	TRBV6-5	TRBJ1-5	TGTGCCAGCAGTTCCTCTTGGGACAGCTATCAGCCCCAGCATTTT	CASSSSWDSYQPQHF
14	-	-	TRBV19	TRBJ1-2	TGTGCCACCAGGGACGGACTAGCTAACTATGGCTACACCTTC	CATRDGLANYGYTF
14	-	-	TRBV6-5	TRBJ1-3	TGTGCCAGCAGTAGTGCAGGGATTAGAAACACCATATATTTT	CASSSAGIRNTIYF
12	-	many	TRBV7-9	TRBJ2-7	TGTGCCAGCAGCTTAGTAGAGTACGAGCAGTACTTC	CASSLVEYEQYF
15	TRBD2	few	TRBV7-8	TRBJ2-1	TGTGCCAGCAGCTTAGCGGGAGGGCCCTACAATGAGCAGTTCTTC	CASSLAGGPYNEQFF
12	TRBD2	-	TRBV2	TRBJ2-3	TGTGCCAGCAGTCCGGGGGGGGACCTTTGGTCTTTT	CASSPGGDLWSF
14	TRBD1	-	TRBV19	TRBJ1-1	TGTGCCAGTAGTACGACAGGGGGGATGACTGAAGCTTTCTTT	CASSTTGGMTEAFF
13	-	-	TRBV6-5	TRBJ2-1	TGTGCCAGCAGTACGCAGTCCAACAATGAGCAGTTCTTC	CASSTQSNNEQFF
16	TRBD2	-	TRBV7-9	TRBJ2-1	TGTGCCAGCAGCAGACTAGCGGGAGTGTCCTACAATGAGCAGTTCTTC	CASSRLAGVSYNEQFF
16	TRBD1	-	TRBV28	TRBJ2-5	TGTGCCAGCAGTCAGACGGGACAGCTCCGAAAAGAGACCCAGTACTTC	CASSQTGQLRKETQYF